This T cell receptor (beta chain) was recorded in a study of CD8 T cells in Susac syndrome (dated by TCRdb to 2018 to 2020). With respect to the entire study: The study used repertoire sequencing to test whether antigen drove CD8+ T cell activation and differentiation in Susac syndrome.

Peripheral blood CD8+ and CD4+ T cells from healthy donors, Susac syndrome patients and multiple sclerosis patients were profiled using high-throughput TCR beta sequencing. Healthy donors were age- and sex-matched controls. Bulk CD8+ and CD4+ T cells were purified by magnetic negative isolation, while CD8+ TEMRA cells were enriched using FACS. Blood was collected in EDTA tubes and processed within 24 hours, with PBMCs isolated through density gradient centrifugation. PBMCs destined for TCR sequencing were cryopreserved in liquid nitrogen and later thawed in a 37 °C water bath. The sorted or isolated CD4+, CD8+ and CD8+ TEMRA cells reached a purity of at least 90%. Study-wide findings and limitations: The study acknowledged that relatively few individuals were included in the TCR sequencing and HLA analysis.

RNA was extracted with the RNeasy kit and about 0.5 to 1 ug was reverse transcribed using random hexamers. The immunoSEQ multiplex PCR assay, which covers 54 Vbeta and 13 Jbeta segments, was used to amplify TCR beta CDR3 regions. Bias from PCR amplification was corrected by using a synthetic template baseline for primer optimization and for computational correction. In the authors' own workflow: Only productive sequences were kept, with reads annotated to V, D and J genes according to IMGT and analyzed in immunoSEQ Analyzer. Clonality was computed as one minus Shannon entropy normalized by log2 of the number of productive unique sequences. For each patient and control, public and private clones were evaluated within the 100 most prevalent clones. Clones were defined as Susac-specific if absent from the healthy and MS cohorts, from 1052 published viral clones and from other ImmuneACCESS disease sequences. TCRdb took the public reads, trimmed them with fastp at Q25, ran MiXCR for clone calling and kept in-frame beta chains. For every CDR3 protein sequence, its rows merge into one entry that carries the most common genes and DNA. These V and J calls rely on TCRdb rather than the paper's analysis. For this sample the table gives around 200,000 distinct CDR3 sequences, of which 95% were detected only once. Of the sample, around 0.1% falls within the top ten clones.

Points on this clonotype: It lacks a known antigen. The sample holds no much larger clone one base away, and base qualities are not on file.

Material: CD4+ T cells from PBMCs. This TCR was recovered from a human donor in good health.

The CDR3 protein sequence reads: CSASRGTRIYNEQFF. In nucleotides, the sequence is TGCAGTGCTAGCCGCGGGACTAGGATTTACAATGAGCAGTTCTTC. Recombination linked TRBV20-1 to TRBJ2-1, with 8 middle bases fitting TRBD2. The germline V end is reduced by 3 bases and the J end by 4 bases; junction bases left unmatched: 8. CDR1 is given as DFQATT and CDR2 as SNEGSKA, both from the germline V gene (reference sequence). The CDR3, from cysteine to phenylalanine, totals 15 residues. Of the read, only the CDR3 DNA is kept; its 45 bases are in frame from base 1.